A single sample is the source of the 31 T cell receptor beta chains below, sequenced in a study of control samples from healthy donors and cancer patients. The table came from immunoSEQ multiplex PCR; TCRdb's copy has only in-frame clones and leaves some out. The table includes about 75,000 clones, approximately 94% detected once. Input material: blood. The source of these receptors is a woman aged 35 to 49 in good health.

The chain couples TRBV15 to TRBJ1-1; no clear D gene. V shed 1 base and J shed 4 bases, with 10 bases lying between them. Per the germline V gene, CDR1 is LNHNV and CDR2 is YYDKDF (reference sequence). The CDR3 contains 14 residues. The CDR3 DNA is TGTGCCACCAGCAGAGGGAGAGGGAGCACTGAAGCTTTCTTT. This gives the protein CATSRGRGSTEAFF.

V gene TRBV6-1 combines with J gene TRBJ2-5; TRBD2 agrees at 12 bases. With V trimmed by 1 base and J by 4 bases, 1 base remained unmatched. This CDR3 comprises 15 residues. The germline CDR1 and CDR2 sequences are MNHNS and SASEGT. The CDR3 region is CASSEGTSGAETQYF. The CDR3 DNA is TGTGCCAGCAGTGAAGGGACTAGCGGGGCAGAGACCCAGTACTTC.

The rearrangement uses TRBV7-6 and TRBJ2-1; 12 bases fit TRBD2. Germline lookup yields CDR1 SGHVS and CDR2 FNYEAQ. Trimming took 6 bases from V and 7 from J; bases not matched to a gene: 7. The CDR3 runs 15 residues. The CDR3 DNA reads TGTGCCAGCAGTCTAGCGGGGGGGCAAAGGAATGAGCAGTTCTTC. Its protein is CASSLAGGQRNEQFF.

This clone was seen only once. The gene calls are TRBV27 and TRBJ2-3, with TRBD2 matching 9 bases. In germline, CDR1 is MNHEY, CDR2 SMNVEV (reference sequence). The V and J ends lost 6 bases and 5 bases, in that order; junction bases with no gene match: 15. The CDR3 extends over 17 amino acids. DNA of the CDR3: TGTGCCAGCAGCCCCCTGACTCGCGGGGGGGCTTTAGATACGCAGTATTTT. Its protein product is CASSPLTRGGALDTQYF.

The V and J genes are TRBV7-9 and TRBJ2-2; D is perhaps TRBD1 (6 bases). Germline values: CDR1 SEHNR, CDR2 FQNEAQ (reference sequence). This CDR3 is 14 amino acids long. Trimming removed 6 bases from V and 4 bases from J, with 12 bases in between. CDR3: CASRSTGITGELFF. As DNA, the CDR3 is TGTGCCAGCAGATCAACAGGGATCACCGGGGAGCTGTTTTTT.

In its sample, this clone was seen once. The chain links TRBV2 to TRBJ2-7, with 8 nucleotides matching TRBD2. The CDR3 has 12 amino acids. Germline trimming cut 6 bases from V and 4 bases from J; bases unmatched to any gene: 2. Germline loops: CDR1 SNHLY, CDR2 FYNNEI. CDR3 DNA: TGTGCCAGCAGAACTAGCGGATACGAGCAGTACTTC. Residues: CASRTSGYEQYF.

This clone was seen only once. The V and J genes are TRBV10-3 and TRBJ2-7, with 9 bases identical to TRBD1. Germline trimming cut 7 bases from V and 7 bases from J; bases unmatched to any gene: 11. Germline CDR1 ENHRY, CDR2 SYGVKD. The length of the CDR3 is 14 residues. In nucleotides, the CDR3 is TGTGCCATCACCGGGACAGGGACCCGGGGTGAGCAGTACTTC. It translates to CAITGTGTRGEQYF.

The DNA for the CDR3 is TGCGCCAGCAGCTTGGCGGCTAGCGGGAGTATGAATGAGCAGTTCTTC. Amino acid sequence: CASSLAASGSMNEQFF. The chain couples TRBV5-1 to TRBJ2-1, with 10 bases matching TRBD2. CDR1 is SGHRS, CDR2 YFSETQ, per germline. The CDR3 contains 16 residues. Unmatched junction bases numbered 7, after V lost 0 bases and J lost 7 bases.

The chain uses TRBV27 and TRBJ2-7; 9 bases are shared with TRBD1. Trimming cost V 6 bases and J 3 bases; bases outside gene matches: 3. Germline assignment: CDR1 MNHEY and CDR2 SMNVEV (reference sequence). CDR3 length: 13 amino acids. The CDR3 here is CASRQTGGYEQYF. Written as DNA, the CDR3 is TGTGCCAGCAGACAGACAGGGGGCTACGAGCAGTACTTC.

This CDR3 reads CASSLYTPFREQYF. The CDR3 bases are TGTGCCAGCAGCTTATACACCCCCTTCAGAGAGCAGTACTTC. V and J are TRBV7-9 and TRBJ2-7; D unresolved. This CDR3 has 14 residues. Germline-derived CDR1 and CDR2 are SEHNR and FQNEAQ (reference sequence). V gave up 2 bases and J gave up 7 bases, with 15 bases separating them.

This chain links TRBV7-2 with TRBJ1-2, with no clear D. The CDR3 runs to 11 residues. V was shortened by 3 bases and J by 4 bases, with 3 bases between the two germline ends. Germline values: CDR1 SGHTA, CDR2 FQGNSA. DNA of the CDR3: TGTGCCAGCAGCTTGCGCTATGGCTACACCTTC. Protein: CASSLRYGYTF.

V usage is TRBV5-5 and J usage is TRBJ2-5; D is possibly TRBD1 (5 bases). This CDR3 spans 15 amino acids. Looked up from germline, CDR1 is SGHKS and CDR2 is YYEKEE (reference sequence). V was pared by 4 bases and J by 2 bases, with 15 bases between. CDR3 sequence reads: CASSPTIGAQETQYF. CDR3 sequence (DNA): TGTGCCAGCAGCCCCACAATAGGGGCTCAAGAGACCCAGTACTTC.

The chain employs TRBV12-5 and TRBJ1-1, with TRBD1 as a possible D gene (6 bases). The germline V gene has CDR1 LGHNT and CDR2 FRNRAP. V lost 3 bases and J 8 bases, leaving 10 bases between the germline ends. This CDR3 comprises 12 residues. CDR3 loop: CASGFGQSEAFF. The CDR3 DNA reads TGTGCTAGTGGTTTCGGACAGAGCGAAGCTTTCTTT.

The chain uses TRBV7-2 and TRBJ2-3; no clear D gene. Germline assignment: CDR1 SGHTA and CDR2 FQGNSA. V lost 2 bases, J lost 6 bases, and 12 bases lay in between. The CDR3 extends over 14 amino acids. The CDR3 here is CASSLNARVDTQYF. The CDR3 region has the DNA TGTGCCAGCAGCTTAAATGCCCGGGTGGATACGCAGTATTTT. The entire variable domain, with the rest obtained from reference TRBV7-2 and TRBJ2-3, is as follows: GAGVSQSPSNKVTEKGKDVELRCDPISGHTALYWYRQSLGQGLEFLIYFQGNSAPDKSGLPSDRFSAERTGGSVSTLTIQRTQQEDSAVYLCASSLNARVDTQYFGPGTRLTVL.

The chain is built from TRBV7-9 and TRBJ2-2; perhaps TRBD2 as D (5 bases). Trimming pared 6 bases from V and 6 bases from J, leaving 11 bases between. Germline loops: CDR1 SEHNR, CDR2 FQNEAQ (reference sequence). The CDR3 consists of 13 residues. The DNA for the CDR3 is TGTGCCAGCAGGGCAACTAGTTCCGGGGAGCTGTTTTTT. This encodes CASRATSSGELFF.

This rearrangement joins TRBV30 to TRBJ2-7, with TRBD1 matching over 10 bases. The germline V gene encodes CDR1 GTSNPN and CDR2 SVGIG (reference sequence). The junction had 12 bases not matched to a gene; V was cut back by 8 bases and J by 5 bases. The CDR3 runs to 14 residues. The CDR3 nucleotides are TGTGCCGGCGATTATTCGGGACAGGGGAACGAGCAGTACTTC. Residues: CAGDYSGQGNEQYF.

The chain combines TRBV19 with TRBJ2-3; D gene ambiguous. The CDR3 runs 15 residues. The germline V gene encodes CDR1 LNHDA and CDR2 SQIVND (reference sequence). The germline V and J ends were trimmed by 4 bases and 1 base, with 12 bases remaining between them. The CDR3: CASSSGSAGTDTQYF. The CDR3 coding sequence is TGTGCCAGTAGTAGTGGAAGTGCCGGCACAGATACGCAGTATTTT.

J is TRBJ2-2 and V is TRBV6-5; 9 bases agree with TRBD2. The CDR3 totals 16 residues. Germline lookup yields CDR1 MNHEY and CDR2 SVGAGI. With V trimmed by 4 bases and J by 3 bases, 6 bases remained unmatched. Here the CDR3 DNA reads TGTGCCAGCAGTTTAAACCAGCGGGGGGACACCGGGGAGCTGTTTTTT. This translates into CASSLNQRGDTGELFF.

This clone was seen only once. V is TRBV10-3 and J is TRBJ2-3, with D hard to call. Trimming left V 11 bases short and J 2 bases short, with 14 bases between. The CDR3 is made up of 13 amino acids. Germline values: CDR1 ENHRY, CDR2 SYGVKD. The CDR3 is CASTTQDTDTQYF. In DNA form, the CDR3 reads TGTGCCTCTACGACCCAAGACACAGATACGCAGTATTTT.

V gene TRBV3-1 (or the pseudogene TRBV3-2) combines with J gene TRBJ2-5; tentatively, D is TRBD2 (5 bases). Germline V gene sequence: CDR1 LGHDT, CDR2 YNNKEL (reference sequence). V lost 0 bases to trimming and J lost 0 bases, with 11 bases between them. CDR3 length: 16 residues. CDR3 nucleotide sequence: TGTGCCAGCAGCCAAGATTATTGGGAGTACCAAGAGACCCAGTACTTC. Amino acids: CASSQDYWEYQETQYF.

This sequence joins TRBV5-5 and TRBJ2-3; the D is unclear. V lost 0 bases and J 6 bases, leaving 8 bases between the germline ends. The CDR3 has 13 residues. Per germline, CDR1 SGHKS and CDR2 YYEKEE (reference sequence). CDR3 loop: CASSLGTPDTQYF. CDR3 DNA sequence: TGTGCCAGCAGCTTGGGGACCCCCGATACGCAGTATTTT.

The chain uses TRBV7-6 and TRBJ2-3, with 7 bases aligning to TRBD2. Losses at the gene ends were 9 bases for V and 0 bases for J; bases not matched to a gene: 18. Germline V lookup: CDR1 SGHVS, CDR2 FNYEAQ. This CDR3 is built from 18 residues. CDR3 loop: CASQIEAGRGGSTDTQYF. CDR3 DNA sequence: TGTGCCAGTCAAATCGAAGCAGGGAGGGGTGGAAGCACAGATACGCAGTATTTT.

The rearrangement links TRBV3-1 (or the pseudogene TRBV3-2) to TRBJ2-1; D is undetermined. Germline CDR1 and CDR2: LGHDT and YNNKEL (reference sequence). CDR3 length equals 11 residues. The ends were cut back, 0 bases at V and 7 bases at J, with 1 base in the middle. The CDR3 bases are TGTGCCAGCAGCCAAGATAATGAGCAGTTCTTC. Its translation: CASSQDNEQFF.

The chain's CDR3 is CASSRVSSYEQYF. CDR3 nucleotides: TGCGCCAGCAGTAGGGTTTCCTCCTACGAGCAGTACTTC. The chain couples TRBV10-1 to TRBJ2-7; D not certain. The length of the CDR3 is 13 residues. V was pared by 5 bases and J by 0 bases, with 8 bases between. Germline lookup yields CDR1 WNHNN and CDR2 SYGVQD (reference sequence).

This sequence joins TRBV19 and TRBJ2-5, with 9 bases identical to TRBD1. CDR1 and CDR2 (germline): LNHDA, SQIVND (reference sequence). This CDR3 has 14 residues. The J segment lost 3 bases and the V segment lost 5 bases, leaving 4 bases of the junction unmatched. The CDR3 bases are TGTGCCAGTAGTTCGACAGGGGGGAAAGAGACCCAGTACTTC. Its protein product is CASSSTGGKETQYF.

This chain's CDR3 is CASSRLLAGGIPNTGELFF. The CDR3 nucleotides are TGTGCCAGCAGCCGCTTACTAGCGGGGGGGATACCGAACACCGGGGAGCTGTTTTTT. This chain uses TRBV3-1 (or the pseudogene TRBV3-2) with TRBJ2-2; 13 positions agree with TRBD2. CDR3 size: 19 residues. The V gene's germline CDR1 is LGHDT and CDR2 YNNKEL (reference sequence). With 4 bases clipped from V and 0 bases from J, the junction kept 8 bases outside the gene matches.

V and J are TRBV15 and TRBJ1-5; 7 positions agree with TRBD1. The CDR3 has 18 residues. Per germline, CDR1 LNHNV and CDR2 YYDKDF (reference sequence). After removal of 1 base from V and 3 bases from J, the junction contained 12 bases not matched to a gene. CDR3 region: CATSRGRTGEAFNQPQHF. The CDR3 DNA sequence: TGTGCCACCAGCAGAGGCCGTACAGGGGAGGCTTTCAATCAGCCCCAGCATTTT.

The rearrangement links TRBV5-6 to TRBJ1-1; no definite D call. Per the germline V gene, CDR1 is SGHDT and CDR2 is YYEEEE. The ends were cut back, 3 bases at V and 0 bases at J, with 15 bases in the middle. The length of the CDR3 is 16 residues. The CDR3 loop reads CASSSQIRWMNTEAFF. For the CDR3, the DNA is TGTGCCAGCAGCTCTCAAATCCGATGGATGAACACTGAAGCTTTCTTT.

The rearrangement links TRBV21-1 to TRBJ2-2; no DNA check was done on the table's D call, TRBD1. TRBV21-1 is described as a pseudogene. The CDR3 covers 16 residues. CDR3 nucleotide sequence: TGTGCCAGCAGTTTCCAGCCAGGGGAGTTTCCCGGGGAGCTGTTTTTT. This encodes CASSFQPGEFPGELFF.

The chain is built from TRBV6-2 or TRBV6-3 and TRBJ1-1; the D is unclear. V lost 5 bases to trimming and J lost 5 bases, with 9 bases between them. The germline gives CDR1 MNHEY, CDR2 SVGEGT. The CDR3 is 12 residues long. This CDR3 is CASSHGMTEAFF. The CDR3 DNA follows: TGTGCCAGCAGTCACGGTATGACTGAAGCTTTCTTT.

The V and J genes are TRBV27 and TRBJ2-7; 7 nucleotides agree with TRBD2. Germline V gene sequence: CDR1 MNHEY, CDR2 SMNVEV (reference sequence). CDR3 length equals 15 residues. The V gene end was trimmed by 4 bases and the J gene end by 3 bases; junction bases not matched to a gene: 9. The CDR3 loop is CASSSTGTTDYEQYF. CDR3 sequence (DNA): TGTGCCAGCAGTTCAACCGGGACTACGGACTACGAGCAGTACTTC.